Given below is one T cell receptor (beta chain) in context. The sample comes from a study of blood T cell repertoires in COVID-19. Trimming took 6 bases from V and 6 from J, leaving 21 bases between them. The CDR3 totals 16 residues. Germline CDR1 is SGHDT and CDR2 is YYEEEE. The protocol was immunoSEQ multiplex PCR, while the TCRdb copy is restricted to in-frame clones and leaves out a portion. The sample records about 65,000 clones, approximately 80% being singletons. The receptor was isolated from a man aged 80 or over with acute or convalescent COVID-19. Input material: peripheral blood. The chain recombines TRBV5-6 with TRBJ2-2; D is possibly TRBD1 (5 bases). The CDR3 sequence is CASILGPGYKAGELFF. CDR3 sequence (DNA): TGTGCCAGCATCCTAGGGCCAGGGTATAAGGCCGGGGAGCTGTTTTTT.